Below are 30 T cell receptor beta chains sequenced from a single sample in a study of blood T cells in healthy people across ages. A second 7 to 11 cycle PCR used barcoded and J-beta primers. TCRdb re-analysed the 5' RACE reads in MiXCR, keeping a single row per CDR3 protein. The sample has about 800,000 distinct CDR3 sequences, roughly 64% seen once. The source material was blood. The receptors stem from a man under 40 in good health.

This sequence joins TRBV24-1 and TRBJ1-4, with unresolved D. The CDR3 is made up of 15 amino acids. CDR1 is KGHDR, CDR2 SFDVKD, per germline. With 4 bases removed from V and 7 bases from J, the gap between germline ends came to 15 bases. CDR3 in amino acids: CATSDAKSEIEKLFF. CDR3 nucleotide sequence: TGTGCCACCAGTGACGCCAAATCGGAGATTGAAAAACTGTTTTTT.

This clonotype was seen a few times. The rearrangement links TRBV20-1 to TRBJ1-5; D perhaps matches TRBD1 (5 bases). The CDR3 is 13 amino acids. The V gene lost 3 bases and the J gene lost 9 bases, with 15 bases spanning the gap. Germline lookup yields CDR1 DFQATT and CDR2 SNEGSKA (reference sequence). Here the CDR3 reads CSASAQGGTPQHF. In DNA form, the CDR3 reads TGCAGTGCTAGTGCGCAGGGAGGTACGCCCCAGCATTTT.

This rearrangement joins TRBV30 to TRBJ1-4; no clear D gene. Germline V gene lookup returns CDR1 GTSNPN and CDR2 SVGIG (reference sequence). This CDR3 region has 12 residues. V was cut by 4 bases and J by 8 bases, with 11 bases left in between. The CDR3 is CAWMPLREKLFF. The CDR3 bases are TGTGCCTGGATGCCCCTACGGGAAAAACTGTTTTTT.

The chain combines TRBV7-9 with TRBJ2-7, with D unclear. Trimming took off 5 bases at V and 6 bases at J, with 8 bases between the two ends. The germline gives CDR1 SEHNR, CDR2 FQNEAQ (reference sequence). The CDR3 has 11 amino acids. In DNA, the CDR3 is TGTGCCAGCAGCCTGAACTCCGAGCAGTACTTC. It translates to CASSLNSEQYF.

The CDR3 sequence: CASSLNKGGNQPQHF. For the CDR3, the DNA is TGTGCCAGCAGCTTAAATAAGGGTGGGAATCAGCCCCAGCATTTT. This sequence joins TRBV7-2 and TRBJ1-5; D is unclear. This CDR3 comprises 15 residues. V dropped 2 bases and J dropped 4 bases, with 12 bases sitting between them. The germline CDR1 and CDR2 sequences are SGHTA and FQGNSA.

This clonotype was counted between two and nine times. This chain joins TRBV5-6 and TRBJ2-7; TRBD1 is a possible D gene (7 bases). Trimming removed 4 bases at V and 0 bases at J, with 20 bases between. The germline gives CDR1 SGHDT, CDR2 YYEEEE. CDR3 length equals 17 residues. The CDR3 spells CASSQTRTGRSSYEQYF. The CDR3 DNA sequence: TGTGCCAGCAGCCAGACTAGGACAGGTCGAAGCTCCTACGAGCAGTACTTC.

V and J are TRBV9 and TRBJ2-4; 9 positions agree with TRBD2. Gene TRBJ2-7 matches the end of the DNA better, so the J call may be wrong. Looked up from germline, CDR1 is SGDLS and CDR2 is YYNGEE. The CDR3 extends over 16 amino acids. The CDR3 DNA sequence: TGTGCCAGCAGCGTAGATTGGCGGGAGGGCTACTACGAGCAGTACTTC. Protein: CASSVDWREGYYEQYF.

This clonotype has only a few counts. The V call is TRBV6-2 or TRBV6-3, the J call TRBJ2-7, with D perhaps TRBD1 or TRBD2 (5 bases each). The CDR3 contains 14 residues. Germline V gene sequence: CDR1 MNHEY, CDR2 SVGEGT. With 7 bases removed from V and 5 bases from J, the gap between germline ends came to 18 bases. Here the CDR3 reads CASTLTGRPDEQYF. CDR3 in DNA: TGTGCCAGCACCCTAACGGGACGGCCGGACGAGCAGTACTTC.

This rearrangement joins TRBV29-1 to TRBJ1-2, with TRBD1 matching 7 bases. Germline V gives CDR1 SQVTM, CDR2 ANQGSEA. This CDR3 has 12 residues. Trimming cost V 5 bases and J 4 bases; bases outside gene matches: 4. The CDR3 DNA is TGCAGCGTTAGGGACAGCAGCTATGGCTACACCTTC. Translated: CSVRDSSYGYTF.

V usage is TRBV4-1 and J usage is TRBJ2-7; D gene unclear. The ends were cut back, 4 bases at V and 7 bases at J, with 17 bases in the middle. CDR1 and CDR2 from the germline V gene are MGHRA and YSYEKL. This CDR3 is 14 amino acids long. CDR3 DNA: TGCGCCAGCAGCCCCCCGACCCTGATGAGTGAGCAGTACTTC. Its translation is CASSPPTLMSEQYF.

The V and J genes are TRBV20-1 and TRBJ2-3; 11 nucleotides line up with TRBD1. Germline CDR1 and CDR2: DFQATT and SNEGSKA (reference sequence). Losses at the gene ends were 4 bases for V and 5 bases for J; bases not matched to a gene: 8. There are 15 residues in the CDR3. The CDR3 reads CSANSAGTGGDTQYF. The CDR3 DNA reads TGCAGTGCTAATAGCGCCGGGACAGGGGGAGATACGCAGTATTTT.

V usage is TRBV30 and J usage is TRBJ1-1; D gene unclear. V was pared by 7 bases and J by 3 bases, with 15 bases between. Looked up from germline, CDR1 is GTSNPN and CDR2 is SVGIG (reference sequence). This CDR3 is built from 13 residues. The CDR3 DNA reads TGTGCCTCCGCCGTGTGGCGGGACACTGAAGCTTTCTTT. This sequence encodes CASAVWRDTEAFF.

The chain recombines TRBV15 with TRBJ1-1; no reliable D call. With 1 base removed from V and 6 bases from J, the gap between germline ends came to 18 bases. CDR3 size: 16 residues. Germline V gene data show CDR1 as LNHNV and CDR2 as YYDKDF (reference sequence). The CDR3 region has the DNA TGTGCCACCAGCAGAGGGGGTAAGGGCCGAATGGCTGAAGCTTTCTTT. Translated: CATSRGGKGRMAEAFF.

This clonotype appeared a few times. The chain recombines TRBV20-1 with TRBJ2-1, with 7 bases matching TRBD2. Per the germline V gene, CDR1 is DFQATT and CDR2 is SNEGSKA (reference sequence). Trimming removed 3 bases from V and 9 bases from J; junction bases left unmatched: 14. CDR3 length: 15 amino acids. CDR3 in amino acids: CSARPPLGGRGEQFF. The DNA of the CDR3 is TGCAGTGCTAGGCCCCCTTTGGGAGGGCGCGGTGAGCAGTTCTTC.

Comment on this clonotype: A much larger clone lies a single base off, so this may be a read error. V and J are TRBV27 and TRBJ1-4; D remains ambiguous. V gave up 5 bases and J gave up 8 bases, with 15 bases separating them. Per the germline V gene, CDR1 is MNHEY and CDR2 is SMNVEV (reference sequence). The CDR3 has 14 residues. CDR3 sequence (DNA): TGTGCCAGCAGTGTTAGAGTCGGGAGGGAAAAACTGTTTTTT. Its translation: CASSVRVGREKLFF.

Worth noting for this clonotype: Being one base from a much bigger clone, this may be a read error. V and J are TRBV12-3 or TRBV12-4 and TRBJ1-4; possibly TRBD1 for D (5 bases). This CDR3 region has 16 residues. Trimming cost V 6 bases and J 10 bases, with 24 bases left between them. The CDR3 DNA follows: TGTGCCAGCAGGGCATTAACAGGTGGGAGTAAGGGAAAACTGTTTTTT. It is translated as CASRALTGGSKGKLFF.

J is TRBJ2-3 and V is TRBV10-3, with D possibly being TRBD1 (6 bases). CDR3 size: 15 residues. Trimming pared 5 bases from V and 2 bases from J, leaving 14 bases between. Germline V gives CDR1 ENHRY, CDR2 SYGVKD. CDR3 sequence reads: CAISTGTSSTDTQYF. For the CDR3, the DNA is TGTGCCATCAGTACCGGGACATCCTCCACAGATACGCAGTATTTT.

The chain links TRBV7-9 to TRBJ2-7; D perhaps matches TRBD2 (6 bases). The germline CDR1 and CDR2 sequences are SEHNR and FQNEAQ (reference sequence). The ends were cut back, 1 base at V and 3 bases at J, with 7 bases in the middle. The CDR3 has 13 residues. This CDR3 reads CASSLGDFYEQYF. Written as DNA, the CDR3 is TGTGCCAGCAGCTTAGGGGACTTCTACGAGCAGTACTTC.

This clonotype was detected once. The CDR3 spells CASSFAGSEQYF. The DNA for the CDR3 is TGTGCCAGCAGTTTTGCAGGGTCCGAGCAGTACTTC. The gene calls are TRBV28 and TRBJ2-7; a possible D gene is TRBD1 (5 bases). From germline, CDR1 is MDHEN and CDR2 SYDVKM. CDR3 length: 12 residues. Trimming took off 3 bases at V and 6 bases at J, with 9 bases between the two ends.

The rearrangement joins TRBV20-1 to TRBJ2-3; maybe TRBD2 (6 bases). Germline CDR1 DFQATT, CDR2 SNEGSKA (reference sequence). V lost 5 bases, J lost 6 bases, and 18 bases lay in between. The CDR3 loop spans 14 amino acids. The CDR3 protein is CSAYTSWEGDTQYF. For the CDR3, the DNA is TGCAGTGCTTACACTAGCTGGGAAGGGGATACGCAGTATTTT.

The chain has TRBV5-1 and TRBJ1-1; possibly TRBD1 for D (6 bases). Looked up from germline, CDR1 is SGHRS and CDR2 is YFSETQ. This CDR3 region has 15 residues. V lost 3 bases and J 5 bases, leaving 17 bases between the germline ends. CDR3 region: CASSYLLGTQTEAFF. DNA for the CDR3: TGCGCCAGCAGCTACCTCCTCGGGACACAAACTGAAGCTTTCTTT.

V usage is TRBV20-1 and J usage is TRBJ1-6; 7 nucleotides agree with TRBD1. The V gene end was trimmed by 1 base and the J gene end by 16 bases; junction bases not matched to a gene: 10. The CDR3 totals 13 residues. CDR1 and CDR2 (germline): DFQATT, SNEGSKA (reference sequence). The CDR3 DNA is TGCAGTGCTAGAGCGAGTCCCGGCAGGGGGCTCCACTTT. It codes for CSARASPGRGLHF.

V gene TRBV7-2 combines with J gene TRBJ2-5; D is perhaps TRBD1 or TRBD2 (6 bases each). V was trimmed by 3 bases and J by 5 bases, leaving 13 bases between them. CDR1 is SGHTA, CDR2 FQGNSA, per germline. CDR3 length equals 14 residues. The chain's CDR3 is CASSFEGGVETQYF. CDR3 bases: TGTGCCAGCAGCTTCGAGGGGGGTGTGGAGACCCAGTACTTC.

This clonotype has more than one count but fewer than ten. V gene TRBV7-6 combines with J gene TRBJ2-7; D unclear. Trimming pared 0 bases from V and 0 bases from J, leaving 12 bases between. CDR1 and CDR2 (germline): SGHVS, FNYEAQ. This CDR3 is built from 16 residues. CDR3 nucleotides: TGTGCCAGCAGCTTAGCCCCCCAGCGAAGCTCCTACGAGCAGTACTTC. As protein: CASSLAPQRSSYEQYF.

The CDR3 sequence: CASSSSGYWEQYF. CDR3 DNA: TGTGCCAGCAGTTCATCGGGGTACTGGGAGCAGTACTTC. The chain uses TRBV12-3 or TRBV12-4 and TRBJ2-7; a weak D match, TRBD2 (5 bases). Deletions cut 4 bases from V and 7 bases from J, with 14 bases between. The CDR3 is 13 amino acids.

The chain joins TRBV28 to TRBJ2-3, with 12 bases aligning to TRBD1. J gave up 5 bases and V 7 bases, and 10 bases lay outside the gene matches. The CDR3 extends over 16 amino acids. Germline CDR1 and CDR2: MDHEN and SYDVKM. The CDR3 region has the DNA TGTGCCAGCACCCGGGGTGGGACAGGGGGCAGAGATACGCAGTATTTT. It translates to CASTRGGTGGRDTQYF.

The rearrangement joins TRBV20-1 to TRBJ1-1; tentatively, D is TRBD1 (5 bases). V was pared by 6 bases and J by 4 bases, with 24 bases between. CDR1 is DFQATT, CDR2 SNEGSKA, per germline (reference sequence). The CDR3 runs 16 residues. CDR3 nucleotide sequence: TGCAGTGCCCGGGTCCGGGGGTTTCTACCTATCACTGAAGCTTTCTTT. Encoded protein: CSARVRGFLPITEAFF.

In this sample, this clonotype turned up a few times. The V gene is TRBV9, the J gene TRBJ2-4; D gene uncertain. Germline CDR1 is SGDLS and CDR2 is YYNGEE. V was cut by 3 bases and J by 13 bases, with 2 bases left in between. This CDR3 contains 8 residues. The CDR3 coding sequence is TGTGCCAGCAGCGAACAGTACTTC. It is translated as CASSEQYF.

The CDR3 sequence is CASSTTSGRGYEQFF. The CDR3 DNA follows: TGTGCCAGCAGCACGACTAGCGGGAGAGGCTATGAGCAGTTCTTC. The gene calls are TRBV7-9 and TRBJ2-1; TRBD2 agrees at 12 bases. The CDR3 has 15 residues. Trimming took 5 bases from V and 8 from J; bases not matched to a gene: 7. CDR1 is SEHNR, CDR2 FQNEAQ, per germline (reference sequence).

This clonotype has only a few counts. V is TRBV20-1 and J is TRBJ2-1; 10 positions match TRBD2. The CDR3 loop spans 14 amino acids. With 3 bases clipped from V and 7 bases from J, the junction kept 6 bases outside the gene matches. CDR1 and CDR2 from the germline V gene are DFQATT and SNEGSKA (reference sequence). Here the CDR3 reads CSARSSGGRNEQFF. In DNA form, the CDR3 reads TGCAGTGCTAGGTCTAGCGGGGGAAGGAATGAGCAGTTCTTC.